Below are 16 T cell receptor beta chains sequenced from a single sample in a study of T cell responses to AZD1222 COVID-19 vaccine. Generated by immunoSEQ multiplex PCR, the TCRdb table keeps only in-frame clones and is missing some. The data contain 95,000 to 150,000 clones, around 87% of them singletons. This specimen was peripheral blood, taken 28 days after the second AZD1222 dose. Source of these receptors: an adult who received the AZD1222 COVID-19 vaccine.

V gene TRBV19 combines with J gene TRBJ1-5, with D perhaps TRBD1 (5 bases). The CDR3 length is 15 residues. Germline-derived CDR1 and CDR2 are LNHDA and SQIVND (reference sequence). The V gene lost 9 bases and the J gene lost 3 bases, with 18 bases spanning the gap. The CDR3 loop is CASSSLGQPNQPQHF. In nucleotides, the CDR3 is TGTGCCAGCAGCTCCTTGGGGCAGCCCAATCAGCCCCAGCATTTT. The variable domain in full, completed from reference TRBV19 and TRBJ1-5, reads DGGITQSPKYLFRKEGQNVTLSCEQNLNHDAMYWYRQDPGQGLRLIYYSQIVNDFQKGDIAEGYSVSREKKESFPLTVTSAQKNPTAFYLCASSSLGQPNQPQHFGDGTRLSIL.

This chain uses TRBV11-3 with TRBJ1-3, with TRBD1 as a possible D gene (5 bases). The V end lost 5 bases, the J end lost 0 bases, and 8 bases lay between the germline ends. CDR1 is SGHNT and CDR2 is YENEEA in the germline V gene. CDR3 size: 14 residues. CDR3 protein: CASSRGGSGNTIYF. CDR3 DNA: TGTGCCAGCAGCAGGGGAGGCTCTGGAAACACCATATATTTT.

The chain employs TRBV12-3 or TRBV12-4 and TRBJ2-3; 9 bases are shared with TRBD1. V lost 10 bases to trimming and J lost 3 bases; unmatched junction nucleotides: 5. The CDR3 loop spans 13 amino acids. CDR3 in amino acids: CAISQGATDTQYF. The CDR3 nucleotides read TGTGCCATCTCACAGGGGGCAACAGATACGCAGTATTTT.

The rearrangement links TRBV14 to TRBJ1-2; D is unresolved. V dropped 4 bases and J dropped 8 bases, with 20 bases sitting between them. This CDR3 spans 15 amino acids. Germline lookup yields CDR1 SGHDN and CDR2 FVKESK. The CDR3 nucleotides are TGTGCCAGCAGCCGATCAGGCTTAGCCCGGTCGGGCTACACCTTC. It encodes CASSRSGLARSGYTF.

This chain connects TRBV11-2 to TRBJ2-7; D not resolved. The germline gives CDR1 SGHAT, CDR2 FQNNGV. The CDR3 contains 13 residues. V was shortened by 5 bases and J by 0 bases, with 8 bases between the two germline ends. CDR3 region: CASSHQNSYEQYF. The CDR3 DNA sequence: TGTGCCAGCAGCCATCAAAACTCCTACGAGCAGTACTTC.

The V call is TRBV4-3, the J call TRBJ2-2; TRBD2 matches at 7 bases. From germline, CDR1 is LGHNA and CDR2 YSLEER. Trimming cost V 1 base and J 7 bases; bases outside gene matches: 6. The CDR3 contains 15 residues. The CDR3 loop is CASSQGLAWGGELFF. The CDR3 bases are TGCGCCAGCAGCCAAGGACTAGCATGGGGCGGGGAGCTGTTTTTT.

The chain couples TRBV7-2 to TRBJ2-1, with a tentative D call TRBD2 (8 bases). Trimming pared 5 bases from V and 4 bases from J, leaving 21 bases between. This CDR3 is built from 17 residues. Germline-derived CDR1 and CDR2 are SGHTA and FQGNSA. For the CDR3, the DNA is TGTGCCAGCAGCCCAGGGGGGCGGGGGGCCGTTTACAATGAGCAGTTCTTC. This translates into CASSPGGRGAVYNEQFF.

This clone was seen a single time. V usage is TRBV5-4 and J usage is TRBJ1-1; D might be TRBD1 (5 bases). With 0 bases removed from V and 4 bases from J, the gap between germline ends came to 13 bases. This CDR3 contains 15 residues. Germline V gives CDR1 SGHNT, CDR2 YYREEE (reference sequence). CDR3 coding DNA: TGTGCCAGCAGCTTGGCCGCAGGGCAAAGCACTGAAGCTTTCTTT. Encoded protein: CASSLAAGQSTEAFF.

The chain is built from TRBV7-9 and TRBJ1-1; TRBD1 aligns across 10 bases. V was clipped by 4 bases and J by 1 base; unmatched bases: 6. Germline values: CDR1 SEHNR, CDR2 FQNEAQ (reference sequence). CDR3 length equals 16 residues. CDR3 nucleotide sequence: TGTGCCAGCAGCTCCGGGACAGGGGCGGGGAACACTGAAGCTTTCTTT. Translation gives CASSSGTGAGNTEAFF.

This sequence joins TRBV6-6 and TRBJ1-5; 8 bases align to TRBD1. Looked up from germline, CDR1 is MNHNY and CDR2 is SVGAGI (reference sequence). The CDR3 runs to 14 residues. With V trimmed by 5 bases and J by 3 bases, 3 bases remained unmatched. CDR3 nucleotides: TGTGCCAGCAGTCTGACAGGGGACAATCAGCCCCAGCATTTT. The encoded protein is CASSLTGDNQPQHF.

This clone was recorded only once. The chain employs TRBV11-2 and TRBJ1-2; D is unresolved. The CDR3 totals 15 residues. Germline V gene lookup returns CDR1 SGHAT and CDR2 FQNNGV. Trimming took 5 bases from V and 3 from J, leaving 16 bases between them. CDR3 in amino acids: CASSLGSASDYGYTF. The CDR3 nucleotides read TGTGCCAGCAGCCTTGGATCGGCTTCGGACTATGGCTACACCTTC. The variable domain in full, with the rest retrieved from reference TRBV11-2 and TRBJ1-2, is EAGVAQSPRYKIIEKRQSVAFWCNPISGHATLYWYQQILGQGPKLLIQFQNNGVVDDSQLPKDRFSAERLKGVDSTLKIQPAKLEDSAVYLCASSLGSASDYGYTFGSGTRLTVV.

The V gene is TRBV18, the J gene TRBJ2-5, with TRBD1 matching over 9 bases. Germline CDR1 KGHSH, CDR2 LQKENI. V lost 4 bases to trimming and J lost 3 bases; unmatched junction nucleotides: 9. This CDR3 region has 16 residues. The CDR3: CASSQDYRGREETQYF. The CDR3 nucleotides are TGTGCCAGCTCACAAGACTACAGGGGGCGGGAAGAGACCCAGTACTTC.

The gene calls are TRBV19 and TRBJ2-5; 12 bases align to TRBD1. The ends lost 9 bases at V and 4 bases at J; junction bases unmatched: 9. The germline gives CDR1 LNHDA, CDR2 SQIVND (reference sequence). The length of the CDR3 is 15 residues. The CDR3 DNA reads as TGTGCCAGCACCGGGACAGGGGGCGTCGGAGAGACCCAGTACTTC. It specifies CASTGTGGVGETQYF.

The rearrangement links TRBV13 to TRBJ1-6, with D tentatively TRBD1 (5 bases). This CDR3 spans 15 amino acids. V was trimmed by 5 bases and J by 13 bases, leaving 21 bases between them. The germline V gene has CDR1 PRHDT and CDR2 FYEKMQ (reference sequence). CDR3 sequence reads: CASSPIRDGFFPLHF. The CDR3 bases are TGTGCCAGCAGCCCGATCCGGGACGGCTTTTTTCCCCTCCACTTT.

The V and J genes are TRBV19 and TRBJ2-7; possible D gene TRBD1, 5 bases. Germline values: CDR1 LNHDA, CDR2 SQIVND (reference sequence). This CDR3 has 13 residues. With 1 base removed from V and 2 bases from J, the gap between germline ends came to 6 bases. The CDR3 nucleotides read TGTGCCAGTAGTATAGGGACAACCTACGAGCAGTACTTC. This codes for CASSIGTTYEQYF.

The CDR3 DNA follows: TGTGCCAGCAGCTTAGCATCCCCAAATGGCTACACCTTC. This encodes CASSLASPNGYTF. J is TRBJ1-2 and V is TRBV7-9, with D unresolved. Germline-derived CDR1 and CDR2 are SEHNR and FQNEAQ (reference sequence). The CDR3 runs to 13 residues. V gave up 0 bases and J gave up 6 bases, with 8 bases separating them.